This is a list of T cell receptor beta chains from one sample in a study of shared clonotypes between healthy human individuals. Repertoires were generated with immunoSEQ multiplex PCR, while TCRdb's copy carries only in-frame clones and drops some. The data contain around 2.5 million clones, 93% of them seen just once; the ten biggest clones take up roughly 0.39%. Sequencing was done on a sample of naive CD4+ T cells from PBMCs. The receptors here all came from a man in his late teens or twenties in good health. Some clones in this sample may be carry-over from other donors' samples. Both conserved end residues are part of each CDR3. D genes are given only for firm matches. The listing skips clone size in some rows; elsewhere it reads once, few, many or a size class.

cdr3_nt	cdr3_aa	j_call	cdr3_length	clone_size	v_call	d_call
TGTGCCAGCAGCTGGCGAGGTAGTGAAAAACTGTTTTTT	CASSWRGSEKLFF	TRBJ1-4	13	once	TRBV5-6	NA
TGCGCCAGCAGCACGGGACGGGCTTCTGGGGCCAACGTCCTGACTTTC	CASSTGRASGANVLTF	TRBJ2-6	16	NA	TRBV5-1	NA
TGTGCCAGTAGTATTAGGACTAGCGGGACCAATGGGGGGCAGTTCTTC	CASSIRTSGTNGGQFF	TRBJ2-1	16	NA	TRBV19	TRBD2
TGCGCCAGCAGCCAAGGGGGCGGGAAACGCTTAGGCTCCTACGAGCAGTACTTC	CASSQGGGKRLGSYEQYF	TRBJ2-7	18	NA	TRBV4-1	NA
TGCGCCAGCAGTTGGGACTACGAGCAGTACTTC	CASSWDYEQYF	TRBJ2-7	11	once	TRBV10-2	NA
TGCGCCAGCAGCTTGTTAGCACAGGGACTTTCAGGGGCCAACGTCCTGACTTTC	CASSLLAQGLSGANVLTF	TRBJ2-6	18	NA	TRBV5-1	NA
TGTGCCAGAGACAGGGGCCCTGTTCCCTCTGGGGCCAACGTCCTGACTTTC	CARDRGPVPSGANVLTF	TRBJ2-6	17	NA	TRBV30	TRBD1
TGTGCCAGCAGCGTAGTGTCAGGGGCTGGAAACACCATATATTTT	CASSVVSGAGNTIYF	TRBJ1-3	15	NA	TRBV9	NA
TGTGCCAGCAGCTTAGCAAGCACAGGGGGCGGTGTGAGCTACACCTTC	CASSLASTGGGVSYTF	TRBJ1-2	16	NA	TRBV7-9	TRBD1
TGTGCCAGCTCTCTTGGACAGATATACTATGGCTACACCTTC	CASSLGQIYYGYTF	TRBJ1-2	14	NA	TRBV18	NA